A selection of T cell receptor beta chains follows, all from one sample in a study of breast tumors, draining lymph nodes, adjacent tissues. MiXCR, run by TCRdb on the multiplex PCR reads, gives a single entry per CDR3 protein. The sample shows about 15,000 distinct CDR3 sequences, around 50% of them seen only once. The sample was tumor-adjacent breast tissue. These receptors were collected from a female donor with breast cancer. Some clones in this sample may be carry-over from other donors' samples. CDR3s include the opening cysteine and the closing phenylalanine or tryptophan. D genes are given only for firm matches. Size tells how often a clone was seen (once, few, many) or the class of an expanded clone, and some rows leave it out.

>TRBJ1-5|TRBV13|-|-
CASSLKGGTNQPQHF
TGTGCCAGCAGCCTCAAAGGGGGGACCAATCAGCCCCAGCATTTT
>TRBJ1-6|TRBV6-6|-|TRBD1
CAGWRQGYNSPLHF
TGTGCCGGATGGCGACAGGGTTATAATTCACCCCTCCACTTT
>TRBJ2-3|TRBV30|many|TRBD2
CAWSVAGDADTQYF
TGTGCCTGGAGTGTAGCGGGAGATGCTGATACGCAGTATTTT
>TRBJ1-4|TRBV29-1|few|-
CSVRDPQGRGDEKLFF
TGCAGCGTCCGGGATCCACAGGGACGGGGAGATGAAAAACTGTTTTTT
>TRBJ2-7|TRBV4-2|-|TRBD2
CAIIPAGEYEQYF
TGTGCCATAATACCAGCGGGAGAGTACGAGCAGTACTTC
>TRBJ1-1|TRBV5-1|many|-
CASSLAGQTTEAFF
TGCGCCAGCAGCTTGGCCGGACAGACCACTGAAGCTTTCTTT
>TRBJ2-7|TRBV20-1|-|TRBD2
CSAPGGTSGSHFCEQYF
TGCAGTGCTCCAGGGGGGACTAGCGGGAGCCACTTCTGCGAGCAGTACTTC
>TRBJ1-3|TRBV24-1|-|-
CATSDSNYGYTLYF
TGTGCCACCAGCGACAGCAACTATGGCTACACCTTATATTTT
>TRBJ2-5|TRBV5-6|medium-sized|-
CASSGPSSPDQETQYF
TGTGCCAGCAGCGGACCCTCTAGTCCAGACCAAGAGACCCAGTACTTC
>TRBJ2-1|TRBV6-5|many|TRBD1
CASSRTGEQFF
TGTGCCAGCAGTCGGACAGGGGAGCAGTTCTTC
>TRBJ1-2|TRBV20-1|medium-sized|-
CSAQPPGRNYGYTF
TGCAGTGCTCAGCCCCCGGGGCGGAACTATGGCTACACCTTC
>TRBJ2-1|TRBV7-7|-|-
CASSPPEGGEQFF
TGTGCTAGCAGCCCGCCGGAGGGGGGTGAGCAGTTCTTC
>TRBJ1-3|TRBV20-1|-|-
CSARPAGGNTIYF
TGCAGTGCTAGACCGGCGGGGGGAAACACCATATATTTT
>TRBJ2-4|TRBV5-1|many|TRBD2
CASSLIAGVTKNIQYF
TGCGCCAGCAGCTTGATAGCGGGAGTGACCAAAAACATTCAGTACTTC
>TRBJ2-1|TRBV10-3|few|TRBD2
CAISAAGGNNEQFF
TGTGCCATCAGTGCTGCGGGGGGAAACAATGAGCAGTTCTTC
>TRBJ2-7|TRBV6-5|many|-
CASSHGPDEQYF
TGTGCCAGCAGTCACGGACCGGACGAGCAGTACTTC
>TRBJ1-2|TRBV7-2|-|-
CASSLNASGSHGYTF
TGTGCCAGCAGCTTGAACGCATCAGGGTCGCATGGCTACACCTTC
>TRBJ1-2|TRBV20-1|-|-
CSAMTQQVDGYTF
TGCAGTGCTATGACCCAACAGGTGGATGGCTACACCTTC
>TRBJ2-1|TRBV2|few|TRBD1
CASRRDRGYNEQFF
TGTGCCAGCAGGAGGGACAGGGGTTACAATGAGCAGTTCTTC
>TRBJ2-1|TRBV7-9|many|TRBD2
CASSLEASGASYNEQFF
TGTGCCAGCAGCTTAGAGGCTAGCGGTGCCTCCTACAATGAGCAGTTCTTC
>TRBJ2-5|TRBV7-9|-|-
CASSIEVGTQYF
TGTGCCAGCAGCATAGAGGTGGGGACCCAGTACTTC
>TRBJ2-3|TRBV12-3/TRBV12-4|medium-sized|-
CASSFGPTDTQYF
TGTGCCAGCAGTTTTGGTCCCACAGATACGCAGTATTTT
>TRBJ1-6|TRBV20-1|-|-
CSTSWQEGSPLRF
TGCAGTACTAGCTGGCAGGAGGGCTCACCCCTCCGCTTT
>TRBJ1-2|TRBV2|-|-
CASSYPGVGGYTF
TGTGCCAGCAGTTATCCTGGGGTCGGTGGCTACACCTTC
>TRBJ2-5|TRBV11-2|medium-sized|-
CASSLGLVGGTQYF
TGTGCCAGCAGCTTAGGACTAGTTGGGGGGACCCAGTACTTC
>TRBJ2-1|TRBV7-4|-|TRBD2
CASSLVGTSKNEQFF
TGTGCCAGCAGCTTAGTCGGGACTAGTAAAAATGAGCAGTTCTTC